The entry that follows covers one T cell receptor (beta chain) sequence. Antigen specificity is unknown. These data belong to a study of naive and memory T cell subsets. An equimolar mix of two oligonucleotides served as the beta constant-region primer for TRBC1 and TRBC2. Ligated cDNA was amplified by four rounds of PCR with nested alpha and beta constant-region primers and SP2. Each CDR3 protein gets one entry after TCRdb re-called the UMI-ligation and nested PCR reads with MiXCR. Found here are about 90,000 distinct CDR3 sequences, about 10% of them singletons; the top ten hold roughly 0.13%. The V end was cut by 4 bases, the J end by 0 bases, with 9 bases between. Germline loops: CDR1 SGHRS, CDR2 YFSETQ. This CDR3 is 14 amino acids long. Study findings and constraints: A few larger clonotypes appeared in naive repertoires, especially CD8, possibly memory cells re-expressing CD45RA.

This chain uses TRBV5-1 with TRBJ2-3; D call uncertain. This clonotype originated in a human donor in good health. The sequenced material came from naive CD4+ T cells from blood. The CDR3 is CASSPQESTDTQYF. The CDR3 DNA reads TGCGCCAGCAGCCCCCAGGAGAGCACAGATACGCAGTATTTT.